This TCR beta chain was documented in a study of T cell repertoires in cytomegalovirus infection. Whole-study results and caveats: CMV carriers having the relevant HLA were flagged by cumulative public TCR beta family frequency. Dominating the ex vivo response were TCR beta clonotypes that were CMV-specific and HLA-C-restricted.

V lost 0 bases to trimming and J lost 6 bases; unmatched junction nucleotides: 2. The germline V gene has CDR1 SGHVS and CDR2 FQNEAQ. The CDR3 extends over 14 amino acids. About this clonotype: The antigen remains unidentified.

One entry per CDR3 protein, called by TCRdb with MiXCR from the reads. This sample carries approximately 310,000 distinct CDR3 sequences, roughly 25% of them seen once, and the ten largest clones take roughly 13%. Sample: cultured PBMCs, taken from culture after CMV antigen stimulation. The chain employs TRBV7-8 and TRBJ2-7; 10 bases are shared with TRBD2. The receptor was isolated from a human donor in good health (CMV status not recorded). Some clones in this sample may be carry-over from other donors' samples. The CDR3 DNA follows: TGTGCCAGCAGCTTAGCAGGGACTAGCGCCGAGCAGTACTTC. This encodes CASSLAGTSAEQYF.